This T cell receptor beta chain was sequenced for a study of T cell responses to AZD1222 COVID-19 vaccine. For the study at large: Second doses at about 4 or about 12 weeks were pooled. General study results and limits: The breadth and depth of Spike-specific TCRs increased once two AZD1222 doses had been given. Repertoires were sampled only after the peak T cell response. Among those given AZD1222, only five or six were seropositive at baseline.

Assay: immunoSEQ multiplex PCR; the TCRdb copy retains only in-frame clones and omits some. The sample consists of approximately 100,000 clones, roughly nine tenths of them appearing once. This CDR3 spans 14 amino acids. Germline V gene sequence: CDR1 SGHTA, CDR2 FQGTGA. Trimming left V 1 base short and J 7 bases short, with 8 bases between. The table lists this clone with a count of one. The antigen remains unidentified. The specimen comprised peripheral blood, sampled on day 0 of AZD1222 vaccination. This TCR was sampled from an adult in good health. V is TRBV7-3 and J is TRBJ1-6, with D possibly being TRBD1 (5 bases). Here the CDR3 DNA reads TGTGCCAGCAGCTTAAGCAAGGGGAATTCACCCCTCCACTTT. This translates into CASSLSKGNSPLHF.